These T cell receptor beta chains were read from a single sample in a study of shared clonotypes between healthy human individuals. The assay was immunoSEQ multiplex PCR, and TCRdb's table has in-frame clones only and misses some. The table lists under 2,500,000 clones, almost 96% of them singletons, with around 0.13% in the top ten. Sequencing input: naive CD4+ T cells sorted from blood. The receptors originated from a man aged 18 to 29 in good health. Each CDR3 is given with its conserved first and last residue. D genes are given only for firm matches. The listing skips clone size in some rows; elsewhere it reads once, few, many or a size class.

cdr3_nt cdr3_aa v_call clone_size d_call j_call
TGTGCCAGCAGCCCAAGGATTGGGCTAGCGGGAGCCGGGGAGCTGTTTTTT CASSPRIGLAGAGELFF TRBV9 . TRBD2 TRBJ2-2
TGTGCCAGCAGCTTAGGCCGGACCTACGAGCAGTACTTC CASSLGRTYEQYF TRBV7-3 once . TRBJ2-7
TGCGCCAGCAGGCCGACAGGGGGCTCGGAGGAAAAACTGTTTTTT CASRPTGGSEEKLFF TRBV5-1 . TRBD1 TRBJ1-4
TGTGCCAGCTCCCCCAACCGGGATAATTCACCCCTCCACTTT CASSPNRDNSPLHF TRBV18 . . TRBJ1-6
TGTGCCAGCAGCCACAGGGGACAGCTTATCAACACTGAAGCTTTCTTT CASSHRGQLINTEAFF TRBV7-9 . TRBD1 TRBJ1-1
TGTGCCAGCAGCTTAGCGCAGTGGACAGCCTCCACTGAAGCTTTCTTT CASSLAQWTASTEAFF TRBV7-8 . . TRBJ1-1
TGCGCCAGCAGTGTTTTATCAACTAATGAAAAACTGTTTTTT CASSVLSTNEKLFF TRBV4-1 . . TRBJ1-4
TGTGCCAGCAGTCTAAGCGGGTACGAGCAGTACTTC CASSLSGYEQYF TRBV11-2 . . TRBJ2-7
TGTGCCAGCAGCCGGGCTGGGGGGGCGAAATATGGCTACACCTTC CASSRAGGAKYGYTF TRBV5-4 . . TRBJ1-2
TGTGCCAGCTCACCAACGGGAGGTGTAGGCAATCAGCCCCAGCATTTT CASSPTGGVGNQPQHF TRBV18 . . TRBJ1-5
TGTGCCAGCCCCCCTAGCGGACAAAACTCCTACGAGCAGTACTTC CASPPSGQNSYEQYF TRBV27 once TRBD2 TRBJ2-7
TGCGCCAGCAGCTTGGAAGGGATTGGGGGCAATCAGCCCCAGCATTTT CASSLEGIGGNQPQHF TRBV5-1 once . TRBJ1-5
TGTGCCAGCAGCAAATACAGGGCTCCACCTCCGCCTATGTTTAATCAGCCCCAGCATTTT CASSKYRAPPPPMFNQPQHF TRBV21-1 . . TRBJ1-5
TGCGCCAGCAGCACACTAGCGGGATCACCGATCAGCACAGATACGCAGTATTTT CASSTLAGSPISTDTQYF TRBV5-1 . TRBD2 TRBJ2-3
TGTGCCAGCAGCTCCTTACAGGGGAACACTGAAGCTTTCTTT CASSSLQGNTEAFF TRBV7-9 . . TRBJ1-1
TGTGCCTGGAGTGTTGGGAGCCAGGCAGAAGCTTTCTTT CAWSVGSQAEAFF TRBV30 few . TRBJ1-1
TGTGCCAGCAGCTCCTCTAGCGGGAATTCCTACAATGAGCAGTTCTTC CASSSSSGNSYNEQFF TRBV7-2 . TRBD2 TRBJ2-1
TGTGCCAGCAGTTACGGTGGGACATCCTACAATGAGCAGTTCTTC CASSYGGTSYNEQFF TRBV6-5 . . TRBJ2-1
TGTGCCAGCAGCTTTCGGCGGAACTCTGGAAACACCATATATTTT CASSFRRNSGNTIYF TRBV5-8 . . TRBJ1-3
TGTGCCTGGAGTGCCGGGACAGGCCGATTGGGCCCGTACTTC CAWSAGTGRLGPYF TRBV30 . TRBD1 TRBJ2-5
TGTGCCAGCAGCTTAGCGCAGGGGGAAGGTGGCTACACCTTC CASSLAQGEGGYTF TRBV7-6 . TRBD1 TRBJ1-2
TGTGCCTCATCACGGGACAGCTCCTACAATGAGCAGTTCTTC CASSRDSSYNEQFF TRBV27 . TRBD1 TRBJ2-1
TGCGCCAGCAGCTTGACTAGCCGTGAGACCCAGTACTTC CASSLTSRETQYF TRBV5-1 . . TRBJ2-5
TGTGCCAGCAGCCCAGCTAGCGGGAGAAACGAGCAGTACTTC CASSPASGRNEQYF TRBV28 . TRBD2 TRBJ2-7
TGTGCCAGCATTGCCGGGAGGGCAATCTACAATGAGCAGTTCTTC CASIAGRAIYNEQFF TRBV7-2 . TRBD2 TRBJ2-1
TGTGCCAGCAGCGGAAGACAGGGAGTTTTGTTTAACTATGGCTACACCTTC CASSGRQGVLFNYGYTF TRBV5-6 . TRBD1 TRBJ1-2
TGTGCCAGCAGCTTGGTAGGGGGCGGGTACGAGCAGTACTTC CASSLVGGGYEQYF TRBV5-6 . TRBD1 TRBJ2-7
TGTGCCAGCAGCTTGGGGCTGTGGGGGGTTGCTAACTATGGCTACACCTTC CASSLGLWGVANYGYTF TRBV11-2 . . TRBJ1-2
TGCGCCAGCAGCTTGCAACGCTCAGAGGGCAGGGACGGGAAGCGGCGGTACGAGCAGTACTTC CASSLQRSEGRDGKRRYEQYF TRBV5-1 . . TRBJ2-7
TGTGCCACCAGCAGAGTAACAGACTATGGCTACACCTTC CATSRVTDYGYTF TRBV15 . . TRBJ1-2
TGTGCCAGTAAACCAGCGCAGGGATACGGCTACACCTTC CASKPAQGYGYTF TRBV19 once . TRBJ1-2
TGCGCCAGCAGTGAGGAAGGCTCCTATAATTCACCCCTCCACTTT CASSEEGSYNSPLHF TRBV10-2 . . TRBJ1-6
TGTGCCAGCAGTGAAGGCCCTGTCACCGGGGAGCTGTTTTTT CASSEGPVTGELFF TRBV6-1 . . TRBJ2-2
TGTGCCTTCCGGGGGGCCGGGGAAAAACTGTTTTTT CAFRGAGEKLFF TRBV2 . . TRBJ1-4
TGTGCCTGGAGTGCGGACTACGAGCAGTACTTC CAWSADYEQYF TRBV30 . . TRBJ2-7
TGTGCCAGCAGCTACCCAGCGAGGGGGGAGAGCTCCTACAATGAGCAGTTCTTC CASSYPARGESSYNEQFF TRBV7-2 . . TRBJ2-1
TGTGCCATCAGCAGACTAGTTTCCTACGAGCAGTACTTC CAISRLVSYEQYF TRBV10-3 . . TRBJ2-7
TGTGCCAGCTCAACGGGGACAGGACAATCCTACGAGCAGTACTTC CASSTGTGQSYEQYF TRBV18 . TRBD1 TRBJ2-7
TGTGCCAGCTCACCACCACCTGGGACTAGCGGGCTAGCCAAAAACATTCAGTACTTC CASSPPPGTSGLAKNIQYF TRBV18 . TRBD2 TRBJ2-4
TGTGCCTGGAGTACCCACCCCTACGAGCAGTACTTC CAWSTHPYEQYF TRBV30 . . TRBJ2-7
TGCGCCAGCAGCTTGGGGTCCTCCTACGAGCAGTACTTC CASSLGSSYEQYF TRBV5-1 . . TRBJ2-7
TGTGCCAGCAGCTTAGGGGCCGGTTGGGGGCGTCTAAGCACAGATACGCAGTATTTT CASSLGAGWGRLSTDTQYF TRBV11-2 . . TRBJ2-3
TGTGCCAGCAGCAAGAATTATAATTCACCCCTCCACTTT CASSKNYNSPLHF TRBV7-3 . . TRBJ1-6
TGTGCCAGCAGTATACAAGCCTCGACCGGGACAGGGAAAAATCAGCCCCAGCATTTT CASSIQASTGTGKNQPQHF TRBV2 . TRBD1 TRBJ1-5
TGTGCCAGCAGCCCAACAGGGGGCTCTGGAAACACCATATATTTT CASSPTGGSGNTIYF TRBV9 . TRBD1 TRBJ1-3
TGTGCCTGGTCGAGGGCGGAGCACACTGGAAACACCATATATTTT CAWSRAEHTGNTIYF TRBV30 . . TRBJ1-3
TGTGCCAGCAGTTACTCGGGGGCCGGCGATGAGCAGTTCTTC CASSYSGAGDEQFF TRBV6-6 . . TRBJ2-1
TGCGCCAGCAGCTTGGGATCCGGGACAGGGTTGGACACCGGGGAGCTGTTTTTT CASSLGSGTGLDTGELFF TRBV5-1 . TRBD1 TRBJ2-2
TGTGCCAGCAGCTTAGCGGGGAAAAAGTTGAACACCGGGGAGCTGTTTTTT CASSLAGKKLNTGELFF TRBV11-2 . . TRBJ2-2
TGTGCCAGCAGTTACAGGGGGCAGGAAGCCGGGGAGCTGTTTTTT CASSYRGQEAGELFF TRBV6-5 . TRBD1 TRBJ2-2
TGTGCCAGCAGCTTAGAGTTATCCTCTAGCGGGAGGACCTACAATGAGCAGTTCTTC CASSLELSSSGRTYNEQFF TRBV7-8 . TRBD2 TRBJ2-1
TGCGCCAGCAGCTTCGGGACAAGTAATTCACCCCTCCACTTT CASSFGTSNSPLHF TRBV5-1 once . TRBJ1-6
TGTGCCAGCAGGGTATCAGGGGGCCCCACAGATACGCAGTATTTT CASRVSGGPTDTQYF TRBV27 . TRBD1 TRBJ2-3
TGTGCCAGCAGCTCTGGAGGCCTTAACACCGGGGAGCTGTTTTTT CASSSGGLNTGELFF TRBV7-2 . . TRBJ2-2
TGTGCCAGCAGCGTAATGGGAACCTACAATGAGCAGTTCTTC CASSVMGTYNEQFF TRBV9 once . TRBJ2-1
TGTGCCAGCAGCTTAGGTGAAAAACTGTTTTTT CASSLGEKLFF TRBV11-2 . . TRBJ1-4
TGTGCCAGTAGTATAGGTGACAGGGTTATCGCCGGGGAGCTGTTTTTT CASSIGDRVIAGELFF TRBV19 . TRBD1 TRBJ2-2
TGTGCCAGCACCGAAGGGGGGCAAGAGACCCAGTACTTC CASTEGGQETQYF TRBV25-1 . . TRBJ2-5
TGTGCCATCAGTGACCCCACCCTAGGGAAACTGTTTTTT CAISDPTLGKLFF TRBV10-3 . . TRBJ1-4